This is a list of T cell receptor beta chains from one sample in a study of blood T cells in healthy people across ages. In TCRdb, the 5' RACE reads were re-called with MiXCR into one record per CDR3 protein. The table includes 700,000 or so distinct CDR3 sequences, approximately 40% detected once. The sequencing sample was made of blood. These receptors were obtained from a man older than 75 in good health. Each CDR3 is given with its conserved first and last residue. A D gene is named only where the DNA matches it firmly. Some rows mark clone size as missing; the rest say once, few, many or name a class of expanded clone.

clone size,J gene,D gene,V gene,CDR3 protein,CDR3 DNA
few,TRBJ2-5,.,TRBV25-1,CASSEWGSGRETQYF,TGTGCCAGCAGTGAATGGGGCAGCGGAAGGGAGACCCAGTACTTC
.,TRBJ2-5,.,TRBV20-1,CSARAPTEGRKTQYF,TGCAGTGCTAGAGCCCCCACAGAGGGGAGGAAGACCCAGTACTTC
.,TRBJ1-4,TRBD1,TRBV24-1,CATSDLVIRGPHEKLFF,TGTGCCACCAGTGATTTGGTCATCAGGGGGCCTCATGAAAAACTGTTTTTT
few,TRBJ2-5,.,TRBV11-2,CASSLNAGLVSETQYF,TGTGCCAGCAGCTTAAACGCAGGGCTGGTGTCGGAGACCCAGTACTTC
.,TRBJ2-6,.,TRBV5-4,CASRAQQPGANVLTF,TGTGCCAGCAGAGCTCAACAACCTGGGGCCAACGTCCTGACTTTC
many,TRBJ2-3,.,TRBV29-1,CSVLRSTDTQYF,TGCAGCGTTCTCCGGAGCACAGATACGCAGTATTTT
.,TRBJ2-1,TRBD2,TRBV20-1,CSAPLQAGGPEQFF,TGCAGTGCTCCCCTCCAAGCGGGAGGCCCTGAGCAGTTCTTC
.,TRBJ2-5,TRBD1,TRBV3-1,CASSSHGGDRGTQYF,TGTGCCAGCAGCTCCCACGGTGGGGACAGAGGGACCCAGTACTTC
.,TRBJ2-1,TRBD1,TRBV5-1,CASSPTTGGLNNEQFF,TGCGCCAGCAGCCCTACGACAGGGGGCCTAAACAATGAGCAGTTCTTC
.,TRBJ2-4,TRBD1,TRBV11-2,CASSRTGTTKNIQYF,TGTGCCAGCAGCCGGACAGGGACAACCAAAAACATTCAGTACTTC
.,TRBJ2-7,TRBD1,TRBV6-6,CASSQQGKGSEQYF,TGTGCCAGCAGTCAACAGGGGAAGGGGAGCGAGCAGTACTTC
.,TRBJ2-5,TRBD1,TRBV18,CASSPVLRGRRETQYF,TGTGCCAGCTCACCGGTTCTCAGGGGGCGACGGGAGACCCAGTACTTC
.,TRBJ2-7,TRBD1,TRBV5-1,CASSFGTGNSYEQYF,TGCGCCAGCAGCTTTGGGACAGGGAACTCCTACGAGCAGTACTTC
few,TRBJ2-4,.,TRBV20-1,CSARLGLEQYF,TGCAGTGCCCGACTAGGATTAGAGCAGTACTTC
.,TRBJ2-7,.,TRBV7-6,CAGSLGQQGTPLWEQYF,TGTGCCGGCAGCTTAGGTCAACAGGGGACTCCCCTCTGGGAGCAGTACTTC
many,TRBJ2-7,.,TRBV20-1,CSARDRGYEQYF,TGCAGTGCTAGGGATAGGGGTTACGAGCAGTACTTC
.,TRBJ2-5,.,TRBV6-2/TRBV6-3,CATSPGGETQYF,TGTGCCACCTCTCCCGGCGGAGAGACCCAGTACTTC
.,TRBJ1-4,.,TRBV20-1,CSASSANPLNEKLFF,TGCAGTGCTAGTTCGGCGAACCCCTTGAATGAAAAACTGTTTTTT
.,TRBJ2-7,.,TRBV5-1,CAGSPGHSSYNEQYF,TGCGCCGGCAGCCCGGGACACAGCTCCTACAATGAGCAGTACTTC
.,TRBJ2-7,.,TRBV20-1,CSARGRVSEQYF,TGCAGTGCTAGAGGCAGGGTATCCGAGCAGTACTTC
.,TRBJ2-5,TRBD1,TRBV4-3,CASSQVGTGANEQYF,TGCGCCAGCAGCCAAGTTGGGACAGGGGCTAATGAGCAGTACTTC
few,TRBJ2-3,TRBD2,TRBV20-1,CSATSTSGSPDTQYF,TGCAGTGCTACCTCGACTAGCGGGAGCCCAGATACGCAGTATTTT
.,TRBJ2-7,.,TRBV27,CASSPDSISYNEQYF,TGTGCCAGCAGTCCGGACTCCATATCCTACAATGAGCAGTACTTC
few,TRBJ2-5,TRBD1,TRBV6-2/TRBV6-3,CASSPTGFDQETQYF,TGTGCCAGCAGTCCGACAGGGTTTGACCAAGAGACCCAGTACTTC
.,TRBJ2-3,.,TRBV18,CASAGGSSTDTQYF,TGTGCCAGTGCCGGCGGTTCTAGCACAGATACGCAGTATTTT
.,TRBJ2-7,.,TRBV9,CASSVDQGPTYEQYF,TGTGCCAGCAGCGTAGACCAGGGACCCACCTACGAGCAGTACTTC
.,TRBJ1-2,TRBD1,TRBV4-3,CASSQALLGTGTYGYTF,TGCGCCAGCAGCCAAGCGCTCTTGGGGACAGGCACCTATGGCTACACCTTC
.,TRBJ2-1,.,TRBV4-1,CASSQVQAASYNEQFF,TGCGCCAGCAGCCAAGTTCAGGCCGCCTCCTACAATGAGCAGTTCTTC
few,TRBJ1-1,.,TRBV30,CAREVGRGTEAFF,TGTGCCCGGGAAGTGGGGCGGGGCACTGAAGCTTTCTTT
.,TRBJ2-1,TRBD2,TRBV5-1,CASASGIGEQFF,TGCGCCAGCGCTAGCGGGATTGGTGAGCAGTTCTTC
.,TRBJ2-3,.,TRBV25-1,CASSAYPRDTSTDTQYF,TGTGCCAGCAGTGCCTACCCGAGGGACACTTCCACAGATACGCAGTATTTT
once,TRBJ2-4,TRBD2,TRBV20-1,CSAPSVLAGPNIQYF,TGCAGTGCCCCTAGTGTACTAGCGGGTCCAAACATTCAGTACTTC
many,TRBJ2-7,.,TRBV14,CASSQGPYEQYF,TGTGCCAGCAGCCAGGGACCCTACGAGCAGTACTTC
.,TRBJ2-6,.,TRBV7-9,CASSYGQTSGANVLTF,TGTGCCAGCAGCTACGGACAGACCTCTGGGGCCAACGTCCTGACTTTC
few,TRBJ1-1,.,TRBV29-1,CSVDRANTEAFF,TGCAGCGTTGACAGGGCGAACACTGAAGCTTTCTTT
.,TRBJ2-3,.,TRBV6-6,CASSPRRGRVMQYF,TGTGCCAGCAGTCCTCGGAGGGGGCGCGTGATGCAGTATTTT